A single sample gave rise to the 3 T cell receptor beta chains below, sequenced in a study of T cells after yellow fever vaccination. TCRdb analysed the 5' RACE reads with MiXCR anew, one entry per CDR3 protein. This sample yields about 340,000 distinct CDR3 sequences, of which around 13% are seen a single time; 3.2% belongs to the top ten. The material was CD4+ T cells sorted from PBMCs, obtained 15 days after the yellow fever booster vaccination. These TCRs come from a man in his late teens or twenties who received the YFV17D yellow fever vaccine.

The chain is built from TRBV12-3 or TRBV12-4 and TRBJ1-1; the D gene is possibly TRBD1 (5 bases). The length of the CDR3 is 12 residues. V lost 6 bases to trimming and J lost 3 bases, with 8 bases between them. CDR3 amino acids: CASSRAYTEAFF. CDR3 nucleotides: TGTGCCAGCAGCAGGGCGTACACTGAAGCTTTCTTT.

This chain uses TRBV4-2 with TRBJ2-6, with D possibly being TRBD1 (5 bases). Trimming stripped 0 bases from V and 1 base from J, with 13 bases between. Germline assignment: CDR1 LGHNA and CDR2 YNFKEQ. CDR3 size: 18 residues. DNA for the CDR3: TGTGCCAGCAGCCAAGAGATGACAGCAGAATCTGGGGCCAACGTCCTGACTTTC. Translating it yields CASSQEMTAESGANVLTF.

In this sample, this clonotype turned up a few times. The chain has TRBV7-8 and TRBJ2-5, with TRBD2 matching over 9 bases. The CDR3 length is 15 residues. Germline CDR1 and CDR2: SGHVS and FQNEAQ. The V and J ends lost 3 bases and 1 base, in that order; junction bases with no gene match: 3. CDR3 DNA sequence: TGTGCCAGCAGCTTGGGTAGCGGGGGCCAAGAGACCCAGTACTTC. Amino acids: CASSLGSGGQETQYF.